These 20 T cell receptor beta chains were sequenced from one sample in a study of T cell repertoires in cytomegalovirus infection. TCRdb passed the reads through MiXCR, listing each CDR3 protein once. Found here are 450,000 to 600,000 distinct CDR3 sequences, 11% of them singletons; the top ten hold roughly 10%. The sequencing sample was made of PBMCs. The receptors derive from a human donor in good health (CMV status not recorded). Some clones in this sample may be carry-over from other donors' samples.

This clonotype was recorded at least ten times. The CDR3 sequence is CASSLGLAGIADTQYF. In DNA, the CDR3 is TGCGCCAGCAGCTTGGGGCTAGCGGGGATCGCAGATACGCAGTATTTT. The V gene is TRBV5-1, the J gene TRBJ2-3; 9 nucleotides align to TRBD2. J was trimmed by 4 bases and V by 0 bases; bases with no gene match: 6. The germline V gene has CDR1 SGHRS and CDR2 YFSETQ. This CDR3 contains 16 residues.

The table lists this clonotype with many counts. This rearrangement joins TRBV7-9 to TRBJ1-1; D perhaps matches TRBD1 (5 bases). V lost 6 bases, J lost 1 base, and 12 bases lay in between. The germline V gene has CDR1 SEHNR and CDR2 FQNEAQ (reference sequence). CDR3 size: 14 residues. The CDR3 loop is CASSSAGRNTEAFF. The CDR3 coding sequence is TGTGCCAGCAGTTCCGCAGGGCGGAACACTGAAGCTTTCTTT.

V is TRBV28 and J is TRBJ1-3, with D unclear. This CDR3 has 15 residues. Trimming removed 5 bases at V and 0 bases at J, with 11 bases between. Per germline, CDR1 MDHEN and CDR2 SYDVKM. The DNA of the CDR3 is TGTGCCAGCAGTCCCGAGGACCTCTCTGGAAACACCATATATTTT. Translating it yields CASSPEDLSGNTIYF. The entire variable domain, with the rest obtained from reference TRBV28 and TRBJ1-3, is as follows: DVKVTQSSRYLVKRTGEKVFLECVQDMDHENMFWYRQDPGLGLRLIYFSYDVKMKEKGDIPEGYSVSREKKERFSLILESASTNQTSMYLCASSPEDLSGNTIYFGEGSWLTVV.

This clonotype was found many times. The rearrangement uses TRBV5-1 and TRBJ1-6; 7 positions agree with TRBD1. Germline CDR1 and CDR2: SGHRS and YFSETQ. Trimming at V came to 4 bases and at J to 7 bases, leaving 8 bases not matched to a gene. The CDR3 sequence is 15 residues long. CDR3 protein: CASSARDSRNSPLHF. The CDR3 DNA reads as TGCGCCAGCAGCGCCCGGGACAGCAGAAATTCACCCCTCCACTTT.

This chain links TRBV5-8 with TRBJ1-6; D not certain. Trimming pared 4 bases from V and 5 bases from J, leaving 22 bases between. CDR3 length: 18 residues. The germline V gene has CDR1 SGHTS and CDR2 YDEGEE. This CDR3 is CASSLDRVGSRNNSPLHF. CDR3 in DNA: TGTGCCAGCAGCCTGGATCGGGTTGGCAGCCGAAATAATTCACCCCTCCACTTT.

This clonotype has at least ten counts. The CDR3 loop reads CATGQGSFATEAFF. In DNA, the CDR3 is TGTGCCACCGGACAGGGATCGTTTGCCACTGAAGCTTTCTTT. The chain carries TRBV6-1 and TRBJ1-1; 8 bases line up with TRBD1. V trimming: 10 bases; J trimming: 4 bases; junction bases outside the gene matches: 11. The germline gives CDR1 MNHNS, CDR2 SASEGT. This CDR3 is built from 14 residues.

This clonotype was recorded at least ten times. The chain links TRBV6-2 or TRBV6-3 to TRBJ2-5; 10 bases agree with TRBD2. With V trimmed by 7 bases and J by 4 bases, 6 bases remained unmatched. CDR3 size: 14 residues. Looked up from germline, CDR1 is MNHEY and CDR2 is SVGEGT. CDR3 in amino acids: CASTVGLARETQYF. For the CDR3, the DNA is TGTGCCAGCACCGTGGGACTAGCGAGAGAGACCCAGTACTTC.

This clonotype was picked up many times. The gene calls are TRBV15 and TRBJ2-3; D may be TRBD2 (5 bases). This CDR3 spans 13 amino acids. The V and J ends lost 3 bases and 3 bases respectively, with 7 bases between them. Germline V gene data show CDR1 as LNHNV and CDR2 as YYDKDF (reference sequence). CDR3 sequence reads: CATSRGGTDTQYF. The CDR3 DNA is TGTGCCACCAGCAGGGGCGGGACAGATACGCAGTATTTT. The full variable domain, completed using reference TRBV15 and TRBJ2-3, is DAMVIQNPRYQVTQFGKPVTLSCSQTLNHNVMYWYQQKSSQAPKLLFHYYDKDFNNEADTPDNFQSRRPNTSFCFLDIRSPGLGDTAMYLCATSRGGTDTQYFGPGTRLTVL.

This clonotype was counted only a few times. This rearrangement joins TRBV5-1 to TRBJ1-1; no clear D gene. Trimming shortened V by 4 bases and J by 11 bases, and 12 bases separated the two germline ends. This CDR3 has 11 amino acids. The V gene's germline CDR1 is SGHRS and CDR2 YFSETQ. In nucleotides, the CDR3 is TGCGCCAGCAGCCTCGACTCAAAGGCTTTCTTT. It codes for CASSLDSKAFF.

The chain uses TRBV15 and TRBJ2-7, with 7 bases lining up with TRBD1. Looked up from germline, CDR1 is LNHNV and CDR2 is YYDKDF (reference sequence). The V gene end was trimmed by 5 bases and the J gene end by 7 bases; junction bases not matched to a gene: 5. The CDR3 totals 12 residues. The DNA of the CDR3 is TGTGCCACCAGCGTGACAGGGTTGGAGCAGTACTTC. It yields the protein CATSVTGLEQYF. The entire variable domain, with the rest obtained from reference TRBV15 and TRBJ2-7, is as follows: DAMVIQNPRYQVTQFGKPVTLSCSQTLNHNVMYWYQQKSSQAPKLLFHYYDKDFNNEADTPDNFQSRRPNTSFCFLDIRSPGLGDTAMYLCATSVTGLEQYFGPGTRLTVT.

The CDR3 loop reads CASKGAYPLGQPQHF. The CDR3 DNA reads TGTGCCAGCAAGGGGGCTTATCCCCTGGGTCAGCCCCAGCATTTT. The chain carries TRBV2 and TRBJ1-5; 7 bases line up with TRBD1. CDR3 length equals 15 residues. V lost 7 bases to trimming and J lost 6 bases; unmatched junction nucleotides: 12. The V gene's germline CDR1 is SNHLY and CDR2 FYNNEI.

Ten or more counts support this clonotype. The V gene is TRBV12-3 or TRBV12-4, the J gene TRBJ1-2, with a possible D match to TRBD1 (6 bases). Trimming removed 5 bases at V and 2 bases at J, with 6 bases between. The length of the CDR3 is 12 residues. The CDR3 region has the DNA TGTGCCAGCAGTCAGGGGAACTATGGCTACACCTTC. It encodes CASSQGNYGYTF.

In this sample, this clonotype turned up many times. The chain employs TRBV19 and TRBJ2-7; 7 bases are shared with TRBD1. The CDR3 is made up of 13 amino acids. J lost 2 bases, V lost 6 bases, and 4 bases had no gene match. Germline CDR1 is LNHDA and CDR2 is SQIVND (reference sequence). The CDR3 loop reads CASSKGQTYEQYF. CDR3 in DNA: TGTGCCAGTAGCAAGGGACAGACCTACGAGCAGTACTTC.

This clonotype was detected a few times. V usage is TRBV4-1 and J usage is TRBJ1-1; D remains ambiguous. The CDR3 extends over 15 amino acids. Germline loops: CDR1 MGHRA, CDR2 YSYEKL. The ends were cut back, 0 bases at V and 0 bases at J, with 8 bases in the middle. The CDR3 here is CASSQEEGLNTEAFF. The CDR3 DNA follows: TGCGCCAGCAGCCAAGAAGAGGGTCTGAACACTGAAGCTTTCTTT.

The J gene is TRBJ1-2, the V gene TRBV2; 7 bases agree with TRBD1. This CDR3 has 14 amino acids. Germline V gene data show CDR1 as SNHLY and CDR2 as FYNNEI. With V trimmed by 3 bases and J by 7 bases, 8 bases remained unmatched. This chain's CDR3 is CASSDDRVNSGYTF. The CDR3 nucleotides read TGTGCCAGCAGTGACGACAGGGTAAATAGTGGCTACACCTTC. Based on the CDR3 plus reference TRBV2 and TRBJ1-2, the full variable domain is EPEVTQTPSHQVTQMGQEVILRCVPISNHLYFYWYRQILGQKVEFLVSFYNNEISEKSEIFDDQFSVERPDGSNFTLKIRSTKLEDSAMYFCASSDDRVNSGYTFGSGTRLTVV.

The chain joins TRBV20-1 to TRBJ2-6, with 7 bases identical to TRBD2. J gave up 0 bases and V 1 base, and 6 bases lay outside the gene matches. The CDR3 runs to 17 residues. Germline V gene sequence: CDR1 DFQATT, CDR2 SNEGSKA (reference sequence). CDR3 sequence (DNA): TGCAGTGCTAGAGTGATTAGCGGGTCCTCTGGGGCCAACGTCCTGACTTTC. Its protein is CSARVISGSSGANVLTF.

This clonotype was found many times. V usage is TRBV6-6 and J usage is TRBJ2-1; D may be TRBD2 (6 bases). The CDR3 is 15 residues long. Germline values: CDR1 MNHNY, CDR2 SVGAGI (reference sequence). V was shortened by 4 bases and J by 2 bases, with 12 bases between the two germline ends. The CDR3 spells CASSLREEPYNEQFF. The CDR3 region has the DNA TGTGCCAGCAGTTTGAGGGAGGAGCCCTACAATGAGCAGTTCTTC.

This clonotype was recorded a few times. The J gene is TRBJ2-3, the V gene TRBV2, with 8 bases matching TRBD2. J gave up 0 bases and V 6 bases, and 5 bases lay outside the gene matches. CDR3 length: 15 amino acids. Per the germline V gene, CDR1 is SNHLY and CDR2 is FYNNEI. CDR3 sequence reads: CASRPTSGSTDTQYF. In nucleotides, the CDR3 is TGTGCCAGCAGACCCACTAGCGGAAGCACAGATACGCAGTATTTT.

This clonotype showed up many times. The chain is built from TRBV7-9 and TRBJ1-6, with 10 bases fitting TRBD1. CDR3 length: 13 amino acids. The junction had 5 bases not matched to a gene; V was cut back by 8 bases and J by 10 bases. Per germline, CDR1 SEHNR and CDR2 FQNEAQ (reference sequence). CDR3 DNA: TGTGCCAGCGGGACAGGGGTTGAGTCACCCCTCCACTTT. Its translation is CASGTGVESPLHF.

The rearrangement uses TRBV20-1 and TRBJ2-5, with TRBD2 matching 14 bases. This CDR3 is built from 16 residues. The V gene end was trimmed by 5 bases and the J gene end by 5 bases; junction bases not matched to a gene: 10. Germline V lookup: CDR1 DFQATT, CDR2 SNEGSKA (reference sequence). The CDR3 sequence: CSAGHRLAGGEETQYF. CDR3 DNA sequence: TGCAGTGCTGGTCACCGACTAGCGGGAGGGGAGGAGACCCAGTACTTC.